This entry describes one TCR beta chain. The protocol was immunoSEQ multiplex PCR, while the TCRdb copy is restricted to in-frame clones and leaves out a portion. In the table there are 290,000 or so clones, approximately 85% of which are singletons. The data are from a study of blood T cell repertoires in COVID-19. Study-wide context: Samples taken during acute and convalescent COVID-19 were collected in the United States, Italy and Spain. The cDNA or gDNA used as material had been derived from T cells, B-cell-depleted T cells, or PBMCs.

Sample: peripheral blood. The TCR was taken from a man aged 50 to 60 with active or convalescent COVID-19.

The chain's CDR3 is CASSTSGVPGEQYF. The CDR3 DNA follows: TGTGCCAGTAGTACCTCAGGGGTCCCAGGGGAGCAGTACTTC. The V gene is TRBV19, the J gene TRBJ2-7; D perhaps matches TRBD1 (6 bases). CDR1 is LNHDA, CDR2 SQIVND, per germline (reference sequence). With 4 bases removed from V and 7 bases from J, the gap between germline ends came to 17 bases. The CDR3 has 14 amino acids.